This T cell receptor beta chain stems from a study of T cell changes during pregnancy in multiple sclerosis. The germline gives CDR1 SNHLY, CDR2 FYNNEI. Trimming took 6 bases from V and 2 from J, leaving 11 bases between them. This CDR3 contains 15 residues. Using immunoSEQ multiplex PCR, the repertoire was profiled, and TCRdb retains in-frame clones only, with some absent. Among over 45,000 clones listed, 80% to 95% were seen once. The material sequenced was peripheral blood, taken in the third trimester of pregnancy. The chain links TRBV2 to TRBJ1-6, with D uncertain. The receptor was isolated from a female donor in good health, enrolled as a control in a pregnancy study. The CDR3 DNA is TGTGCCAGCAGCCGATCAACTACCTATAATTCACCCCTCCACTTT. As protein: CASSRSTTYNSPLHF.